The 8 T cell receptor beta chains in this list originate from one sample, sequenced in a study of cytomegalovirus exposure and HLA in healthy donors. The PCR ran on 60 Vbeta and 13 Jbeta primers. Assay used: immunoSEQ multiplex PCR; TCRdb lists only in-frame clones, some missing. The table lists around 50,000 clones, about three quarters of them singletons. The sequenced sample was PBMCs. These TCRs come from a man aged 30 to 39 in good health and CMV-seropositive.

As concerns this clone: This same CDR3 is encoded by further DNA sequences in the sample. The gene calls are TRBV29-1 and TRBJ1-1; a possible D gene is TRBD1 (5 bases). There are 13 residues in the CDR3. Looked up from germline, CDR1 is SQVTM and CDR2 is ANQGSEA. V dropped 1 base and J dropped 4 bases, with 10 bases sitting between them. CDR3 bases: TGCAGCGTTGAAGGGGGCGGCGGCACTGAAGCTTTCTTT. It specifies CSVEGGGGTEAFF. Variable domain in full (rest from reference TRBV29-1 and TRBJ1-1): SAVISQKPSRDICQRGTSLTIQCQVDSQVTMMFWYRQQPGQSLTLIATANQGSEATYESGFVIDKFPISRPNLTFSTLTVSNMSPEDSSIYLCSVEGGGGTEAFFGQGTRLTVV.

This clone was counted between two and nine times. The V and J genes are TRBV6-4 and TRBJ2-7; TRBD2 matches 13 bases. V lost 5 bases and J lost 2; bases outside the gene matches: 3. Germline-derived CDR1 and CDR2 are MRHNA and SNTAGT. CDR3 length: 15 amino acids. The CDR3 DNA follows: TGTGCCAGCAGTCCAACTAGCGGGGGGGCCTACGAGCAGTACTTC. Translated, it gives CASSPTSGGAYEQYF.

This chain links TRBV15 with TRBJ2-7; D possibly corresponds to TRBD2 (5 bases). The V end lost 3 bases, the J end lost 7 bases, and 13 bases lay between the germline ends. CDR1 is LNHNV and CDR2 is YYDKDF in the germline V gene (reference sequence). The CDR3 is made up of 13 amino acids. CDR3 amino acids: CATSSLVAREQYF. Written as DNA, the CDR3 is TGTGCCACCAGCAGTCTCGTAGCGAGGGAGCAGTACTTC.

This chain joins TRBV11-2 and TRBJ1-5; TRBD1 aligns across 7 bases. J gave up 6 bases and V 1 base, and 3 bases lay outside the gene matches. Germline V gene data show CDR1 as SGHAT and CDR2 as FQNNGV. The CDR3 is 14 residues long. The CDR3: CASSLGQGGQPQHF. For the CDR3, the DNA is TGTGCCAGCAGCTTAGGACAGGGCGGTCAGCCCCAGCATTTT.

The gene calls are TRBV5-1 and TRBJ1-3, with D maybe TRBD1 (6 bases). The CDR3 totals 16 residues. Germline loops: CDR1 SGHRS, CDR2 YFSETQ. Trimming shortened V by 0 bases and J by 1 base, and 11 bases separated the two germline ends. In DNA form, the CDR3 reads TGCGCCAGCAGCTTGGACAGGGTACGGTCTGGAAACACCATATATTTT. Translating it yields CASSLDRVRSGNTIYF.

This clone was observed a single time. The genes are TRBV4-1 and TRBJ2-7, with TRBD1 matching over 10 bases. The CDR3 consists of 14 residues. Germline V gene data show CDR1 as MGHRA and CDR2 as YSYEKL. V shed 5 bases, J shed 5 bases, and the junction held 6 bases outside the gene matches. This CDR3 reads CASSMGQGRDEQYF. Written as DNA, the CDR3 is TGCGCCAGCAGCATGGGACAGGGGAGAGACGAGCAGTACTTC.

The sample holds a few counts of this clone. This chain links TRBV4-2 with TRBJ1-4, with 7 bases lining up with TRBD1. The germline gives CDR1 LGHNA, CDR2 YNFKEQ. The CDR3 is made up of 16 amino acids. V shed 5 bases, J shed 4 bases, and the junction held 10 bases outside the gene matches. The CDR3 region has the DNA TGTGCCAGCAGCTTATCTCCGACAGGGTATAATGAAAAACTGTTTTTT. Its translation is CASSLSPTGYNEKLFF.

The rearrangement links TRBV2 to TRBJ1-6; TRBD1 agrees at 7 bases. Germline trimming cut 2 bases from V and 7 bases from J; bases unmatched to any gene: 5. CDR1 is SNHLY, CDR2 FYNNEI, per germline. CDR3 size: 15 residues. The CDR3, as DNA: TGTGCCAGCAGTGAATGGGGACAGTCGAATTCACCCCTCCACTTT. It specifies CASSEWGQSNSPLHF. The full variable domain, its missing parts supplied by reference TRBV2 and TRBJ1-6, is EPEVTQTPSHQVTQMGQEVILRCVPISNHLYFYWYRQILGQKVEFLVSFYNNEISEKSEIFDDQFSVERPDGSNFTLKIRSTKLEDSAMYFCASSEWGQSNSPLHFGNGTRLTVT.